The rows below give T cell receptor beta chains drawn from one sample of a study of cytomegalovirus exposure and HLA in healthy donors. The protocol was immunoSEQ multiplex PCR, while the TCRdb copy is restricted to in-frame clones and leaves out a portion. The data hold 150,000 to 200,000 clones, with over 80% observed a single time. The specimen was PBMCs. These receptors all come from a man aged 35 to 55 in good health and CMV-seropositive. Both conserved end residues are part of each CDR3. A D gene is named only where the DNA matches it firmly. Clone size is stated in some rows and not others, as once, few, many or a class when expanded.

V gene: TRBV5-6; clone size: NA; D gene: NA; J gene: TRBJ2-6; CDR3 protein: CASSLVLGGRSGANVLTF; CDR3 DNA: TGTGCCAGCAGCTTGGTTCTTGGGGGCCGCTCTGGGGCCAACGTCCTGACTTTC
V gene: TRBV4-3; clone size: NA; D gene: TRBD2; J gene: TRBJ2-1; CDR3 protein: CASRQERGAVDEQFF; CDR3 DNA: TGCGCCAGCAGACAGGAGCGGGGGGCGGTGGATGAGCAGTTCTTC
V gene: TRBV19; clone size: NA; D gene: NA; J gene: TRBJ1-2; CDR3 protein: CASSTTPGPYGYTF; CDR3 DNA: TGTGCCAGTAGTACGACCCCAGGGCCGTATGGCTACACCTTC
V gene: TRBV29-1; clone size: NA; D gene: NA; J gene: TRBJ1-5; CDR3 protein: CSARAPGNQPQHF; CDR3 DNA: TGCAGCGCCAGGGCTCCGGGCAATCAGCCCCAGCATTTT
V gene: TRBV9; clone size: NA; D gene: NA; J gene: TRBJ2-3; CDR3 protein: CASSVEWGVTDTQYF; CDR3 DNA: TGTGCCAGCAGCGTAGAATGGGGGGTCACAGATACGCAGTATTTT
V gene: TRBV11-3; clone size: once; D gene: TRBD1; J gene: TRBJ2-7; CDR3 protein: CASSRAGTGLYEQYF; CDR3 DNA: TGTGCCAGCAGTCGTGCCGGGACAGGGTTGTACGAGCAGTACTTC
V gene: TRBV6-5; clone size: NA; D gene: NA; J gene: TRBJ1-3; CDR3 protein: CASRQGDGNTIYF; CDR3 DNA: TGTGCCAGCAGACAGGGAGATGGAAACACCATATATTTT
V gene: TRBV27; clone size: NA; D gene: TRBD2; J gene: TRBJ2-5; CDR3 protein: CASSLTSGVPGTQYF; CDR3 DNA: TGTGCCAGCAGTCTTACTAGCGGGGTTCCAGGGACCCAGTACTTC
V gene: TRBV10-3; clone size: NA; D gene: NA; J gene: TRBJ1-2; CDR3 protein: CAISELGQGQGYTF; CDR3 DNA: TGTGCCATCAGTGAATTAGGGCAGGGACAAGGCTACACCTTC
V gene: TRBV2; clone size: NA; D gene: TRBD1; J gene: TRBJ2-7; CDR3 protein: CASSEAPDRGSF; CDR3 DNA: TGTGCCAGCAGTGAAGCGCCGGACAGGGGCTCCTTC
V gene: TRBV28; clone size: few; D gene: TRBD2; J gene: TRBJ2-1; CDR3 protein: CASSPWTSGALNEQFF; CDR3 DNA: TGTGCCAGCAGTCCCTGGACTAGCGGGGCTCTTAATGAGCAGTTCTTC
V gene: TRBV10-3; clone size: NA; D gene: TRBD1; J gene: TRBJ2-7; CDR3 protein: CAIRGDRGRTYEQYF; CDR3 DNA: TGTGCCATCAGGGGCGACAGGGGGCGGACCTACGAGCAGTACTTC
V gene: TRBV7-9; clone size: once; D gene: TRBD2; J gene: TRBJ2-5; CDR3 protein: CASTLLAGAETQYF; CDR3 DNA: TGTGCCAGCACTCTACTAGCGGGGGCGGAGACCCAGTACTTC
V gene: TRBV2; clone size: NA; D gene: NA; J gene: TRBJ1-5; CDR3 protein: CASNMANQPQHF; CDR3 DNA: TGTGCCAGCAACATGGCAAATCAGCCCCAGCATTTT
V gene: TRBV18; clone size: NA; D gene: NA; J gene: TRBJ2-7; CDR3 protein: CASSPRSLGGEQYF; CDR3 DNA: TGTGCCAGCTCACCACGAAGCCTTGGCGGCGAGCAGTACTTC
V gene: TRBV4-3; clone size: NA; D gene: TRBD2; J gene: TRBJ2-2; CDR3 protein: CASSLGGRTTGELFF; CDR3 DNA: TGCGCCAGCAGCCTGGGAGGGAGGACCACCGGGGAGCTGTTTTTT
V gene: TRBV19; clone size: few; D gene: TRBD1; J gene: TRBJ1-2; CDR3 protein: CASSIADRGYGYTF; CDR3 DNA: TGTGCCAGTAGTATAGCCGACAGGGGCTATGGCTACACCTTC
V gene: TRBV7-3; clone size: NA; D gene: TRBD2; J gene: TRBJ2-3; CDR3 protein: CASSLGGGITSTDTQYF; CDR3 DNA: TGTGCCAGCAGCTTAGGGGGGGGGATCACTAGCACAGATACGCAGTATTTT
V gene: TRBV5-1; clone size: NA; D gene: TRBD1; J gene: TRBJ1-4; CDR3 protein: CASSLGAGTGKKLFF; CDR3 DNA: TGCGCCAGCAGCTTGGGGGCCGGGACAGGGAAAAAACTGTTTTTT
V gene: TRBV5-6; clone size: NA; D gene: NA; J gene: TRBJ2-2; CDR3 protein: CASSLGRGDTGELFF; CDR3 DNA: TGTGCCAGCAGCTTGGGCAGGGGGGACACCGGGGAGCTGTTTTTT
V gene: TRBV25-1; clone size: NA; D gene: TRBD1; J gene: TRBJ2-7; CDR3 protein: CASSRDRAYEQYF; CDR3 DNA: TGTGCCAGCTCCCGGGACAGAGCCTACGAGCAGTACTTC
V gene: TRBV9; clone size: NA; D gene: NA; J gene: TRBJ2-3; CDR3 protein: CASSVGEDTQYF; CDR3 DNA: TGTGCCAGCAGCGTAGGGGAGGATACGCAGTATTTT
V gene: TRBV5-4; clone size: NA; D gene: NA; J gene: TRBJ1-2; CDR3 protein: CASSLPPTENYGYTF; CDR3 DNA: TGTGCCAGCAGCTTGCCCCCGACGGAGAACTATGGCTACACCTTC
V gene: TRBV29-1; clone size: NA; D gene: NA; J gene: TRBJ2-7; CDR3 protein: CSVVRARDEQYF; CDR3 DNA: TGCAGCGTTGTCCGGGCCAGGGACGAGCAGTACTTC
V gene: TRBV12-5; clone size: NA; D gene: TRBD1; J gene: TRBJ1-1; CDR3 protein: CASGLVAGTGVF; CDR3 DNA: TGTGCTAGTGGTTTGGTAGCGGGGACAGGGGTCTTT
V gene: TRBV5-4; clone size: NA; D gene: NA; J gene: TRBJ1-5; CDR3 protein: CASSFSLNQPQHF; CDR3 DNA: TGTGCCAGCAGCTTCTCTTTAAATCAGCCCCAGCATTTT
V gene: TRBV5-4; clone size: NA; D gene: NA; J gene: TRBJ1-2; CDR3 protein: CASSFRGANYGYTF; CDR3 DNA: TGTGCCAGCAGCTTCCGGGGAGCTAACTATGGCTACACCTTC
V gene: TRBV15; clone size: NA; D gene: NA; J gene: TRBJ1-2; CDR3 protein: CATSNRQTVNYGYTF; CDR3 DNA: TGTGCCACCAGCAACCGCCAGACAGTTAACTATGGCTACACCTTC
V gene: TRBV10-3; clone size: NA; D gene: TRBD1; J gene: TRBJ2-7; CDR3 protein: CAISGTGDTDEQYF; CDR3 DNA: TGTGCCATCAGTGGGACAGGGGATACCGACGAGCAGTACTTC
V gene: TRBV5-1; clone size: NA; D gene: NA; J gene: TRBJ2-6; CDR3 protein: CASRAAGNSRFSGANVLTF; CDR3 DNA: TGCGCCAGCAGGGCGGCGGGGAATTCCAGATTTTCTGGGGCCAACGTCCTGACTTTC
V gene: TRBV6-4; clone size: NA; D gene: NA; J gene: TRBJ2-2; CDR3 protein: CASSDSQGGGELFF; CDR3 DNA: TGTGCCAGCAGTGACTCCCAGGGCGGCGGGGAGCTGTTTTTT
V gene: TRBV19; clone size: NA; D gene: TRBD1; J gene: TRBJ1-1; CDR3 protein: CASSTGTAMNTEAFF; CDR3 DNA: TGTGCCAGTAGTACCGGGACAGCTATGAACACTGAAGCTTTCTTT
V gene: TRBV5-5; clone size: once; D gene: TRBD2; J gene: TRBJ2-2; CDR3 protein: CASSRLAGYTGELFF; CDR3 DNA: TGTGCCAGCAGCCGACTAGCGGGGTACACCGGGGAGCTGTTTTTT
V gene: TRBV18; clone size: NA; D gene: TRBD1; J gene: TRBJ1-5; CDR3 protein: CASSAQGASTNQPQHF; CDR3 DNA: TGTGCCAGCTCAGCACAGGGGGCGAGTACCAATCAGCCCCAGCATTTT
V gene: TRBV7-9; clone size: NA; D gene: NA; J gene: TRBJ1-1; CDR3 protein: CASSLAIRRTETFF; CDR3 DNA: TGTGCCAGCAGCTTAGCCATTAGAAGGACTGAGACTTTCTTT
V gene: TRBV4-2; clone size: NA; D gene: NA; J gene: TRBJ2-2; CDR3 protein: CASSQAWGDTGELFF; CDR3 DNA: TGTGCCAGCAGCCAAGCTTGGGGCGACACCGGGGAGCTGTTTTTT
V gene: TRBV28; clone size: NA; D gene: NA; J gene: TRBJ1-5; CDR3 protein: CVAASNRVARDQPQHF; CDR3 DNA: TGTGTCGCAGCGTCCAACAGGGTGGCCAGGGACCAGCCCCAGCATTTT
V gene: TRBV20-1; clone size: NA; D gene: NA; J gene: TRBJ2-7; CDR3 protein: CSALALPGQYF; CDR3 DNA: TGCAGTGCTCTCGCCCTTCCCGGGCAGTACTTC
V gene: TRBV9; clone size: NA; D gene: TRBD1; J gene: TRBJ2-5; CDR3 protein: CASSIGQGGETQYF; CDR3 DNA: TGTGCCAGCAGCATAGGACAGGGAGGAGAGACCCAGTACTTC
V gene: TRBV15; clone size: NA; D gene: TRBD1; J gene: TRBJ1-1; CDR3 protein: CATSRDFQGDTEAFF; CDR3 DNA: TGTGCCACCAGCAGAGATTTCCAGGGGGACACTGAAGCTTTCTTT
V gene: TRBV13; clone size: NA; D gene: TRBD2; J gene: TRBJ2-7; CDR3 protein: CASSLLASGGAYEQYF; CDR3 DNA: TGTGCCAGCAGCTTATTGGCTAGCGGGGGGGCCTACGAGCAGTACTTC
V gene: TRBV7-2; clone size: NA; D gene: NA; J gene: TRBJ2-5; CDR3 protein: CASSATGTLETQYF; CDR3 DNA: TGTGCCAGCAGCGCTACCGGGACTCTCGAGACCCAGTACTTC
V gene: TRBV7-8; clone size: NA; D gene: TRBD1; J gene: TRBJ1-5; CDR3 protein: CASSWDRGGSNQPQHF; CDR3 DNA: TGTGCCAGCAGCTGGGACAGGGGAGGTAGCAATCAGCCCCAGCATTTT
V gene: TRBV28; clone size: NA; D gene: NA; J gene: TRBJ2-2; CDR3 protein: CASEGLMNTGELFF; CDR3 DNA: TGTGCCAGCGAGGGACTTATGAACACCGGGGAGCTGTTTTTT
V gene: TRBV5-6; clone size: few; D gene: NA; J gene: TRBJ1-1; CDR3 protein: CASSLYMTEAFF; CDR3 DNA: TGTGCCAGCAGCTTGTACATGACTGAAGCTTTCTTT
V gene: TRBV18; clone size: NA; D gene: NA; J gene: TRBJ1-2; CDR3 protein: CASSLGGLNYGYTF; CDR3 DNA: TGTGCCAGCTCCCTGGGGGGACTAAACTATGGCTACACCTTC